The 30 T cell receptor beta chains presented below share a single source sample, sequenced in a study of beta chain features in type 1 diabetes (dated by TCRdb to about 2018). Library preparation used the immunoSEQ multiplex PCR assay. All of the isolated RNA was reverse transcribed with the High Capacity cDNA Reverse Transcription Kit, so expressed TCRB transcripts were sequenced. TCRdb stores this immuneACCESS table with in-frame sequences only. Part of the clones is absent; in the studies checked, under half of the shortfall reflects unresolved V genes, and no reason is known for the rest. This sample comprises hundreds of thousands of clones, 15% to 17% of them detected only once. The ten top clones hold roughly 0.098% of the sample. The sample taken for sequencing was naive CD4+ T cells from blood. The meaning of the sample's cell subset or site label: true naive CD4+ T cells. Source of these receptors: a man younger than 35 in good health.

V is TRBV28 and J is TRBJ2-3, with 7 bases fitting TRBD2. CDR1 is MDHEN, CDR2 SYDVKM, per germline. CDR3 size: 16 residues. V lost 2 bases and J lost 4; bases outside the gene matches: 9. CDR3 protein: CASSLHGLGRPDTQYF. CDR3 nucleotide sequence: TGTGCCAGCAGTTTACACGGACTAGGGCGGCCAGATACGCAGTATTTT.

The chain couples TRBV29-1 to TRBJ1-3, with a tentative D call TRBD1 (5 bases). Germline assignment: CDR1 SQVTM and CDR2 ANQGSEA. Trimming took 6 bases from V and 0 from J, leaving 12 bases between them. The CDR3 loop spans 14 amino acids. Written as DNA, the CDR3 is TGCAGCGTCGGTGACAGAAACTCTGGAAACACCATATATTTT. This codes for CSVGDRNSGNTIYF.

This clone came up a few times. CDR3 in amino acids: CASSLESSGRYEQYF. The DNA of the CDR3 is TGTGCCAGCAGCTTGGAGTCTAGCGGGAGATACGAGCAGTACTTC. The chain has TRBV5-4 and TRBJ2-7; 10 nucleotides line up with TRBD2. There are 15 residues in the CDR3. The ends lost 0 bases at V and 4 bases at J; junction bases unmatched: 4. Germline CDR1 and CDR2: SGHNT and YYREEE (reference sequence).

The CDR3 here is CAWSVPTGGGKEKLFF. The CDR3 DNA follows: TGTGCCTGGAGTGTACCTACAGGGGGCGGAAAAGAAAAACTGTTTTTT. The chain couples TRBV30 to TRBJ1-4; 9 bases are shared with TRBD1. Germline values: CDR1 GTSNPN, CDR2 SVGIG (reference sequence). V lost 0 bases, J lost 8 bases, and 10 bases stayed unmatched. CDR3 length equals 16 residues. Combining the CDR3 with reference TRBV30 and TRBJ1-4 gives the whole variable domain SQTIHQWPATLVQPVGSPLSLECTVEGTSNPNLYWYRQAAGRGLQLLFYSVGIGQISSEVPQNLSASRPQDRQFILSSKKLLLSDSGFYLCAWSVPTGGGKEKLFFGSGTQLSVL.

This clone was seen more than once but under ten times. This chain uses TRBV2 with TRBJ2-5; 12 nucleotides agree with TRBD2. In germline, CDR1 is SNHLY, CDR2 FYNNEI. V lost 7 bases, J lost 6 bases, and 6 bases stayed unmatched. The CDR3 length is 14 residues. The CDR3 nucleotides read TGTGCCAGCAAGACTAGCGGGGGAGCTAAGACCCAGTACTTC. It translates to CASKTSGGAKTQYF.

The gene calls are TRBV28 and TRBJ1-1; D is perhaps TRBD1 (6 bases). The CDR3 is 15 amino acids. V lost 6 bases and J lost 3, with 17 bases in between. The germline gives CDR1 MDHEN, CDR2 SYDVKM. The CDR3 protein is CASSQGGIGDTEAFF. The CDR3 coding sequence is TGTGCCAGCAGCCAAGGGGGAATAGGGGACACTGAAGCTTTCTTT.

This clone was found a few times. The chain joins TRBV30 to TRBJ2-6, with no clear D. The germline V and J ends were trimmed by 4 bases and 0 bases, with 13 bases remaining between them. Per the germline V gene, CDR1 is GTSNPN and CDR2 is SVGIG (reference sequence). The CDR3 totals 16 residues. Here the CDR3 reads CAWTAEKSSGANVLTF. The CDR3 nucleotides are TGTGCCTGGACGGCAGAGAAGAGCTCTGGGGCCAACGTCCTGACTTTC. Full variable domain (rest looked up from reference TRBV30 and TRBJ2-6): SQTIHQWPATLVQPVGSPLSLECTVEGTSNPNLYWYRQAAGRGLQLLFYSVGIGQISSEVPQNLSASRPQDRQFILSSKKLLLSDSGFYLCAWTAEKSSGANVLTFGAGSRLTVL.

This clone occurred a few times. The chain employs TRBV2 and TRBJ1-2; D gene uncertain. The germline V gene encodes CDR1 SNHLY and CDR2 FYNNEI. The length of the CDR3 is 13 residues. The V gene lost 3 bases and the J gene lost 8 bases, with 13 bases spanning the gap. CDR3 amino acids: CASSDNRNGGYTF. The CDR3 region has the DNA TGTGCCAGCAGTGATAATCGAAATGGCGGCTACACCTTC.

CDR3 protein: CASSLVSGTASYEQYF. CDR3 bases: TGCGCCAGCAGCTTGGTATCTGGGACAGCCTCCTACGAGCAGTACTTC. The chain is built from TRBV5-1 and TRBJ2-7; 7 positions agree with TRBD1. Trimming removed 0 bases from V and 0 bases from J; junction bases left unmatched: 6. The CDR3 length is 16 residues. CDR1 and CDR2 from the germline V gene are SGHRS and YFSETQ.

V usage is TRBV18 and J usage is TRBJ2-1; TRBD2 matches at 8 bases. The CDR3 extends over 15 amino acids. Losses at the gene ends were 6 bases for V and 0 bases for J; bases not matched to a gene: 4. Germline V gene sequence: CDR1 KGHSH, CDR2 LQKENI. The CDR3 nucleotides are TGTGCCAGCTCCCTAGCGGGTAGCTCCTACAATGAGCAGTTCTTC. It translates to CASSLAGSSYNEQFF.

This sequence joins TRBV30 and TRBJ1-3, with unresolved D. The CDR3 extends over 15 amino acids. V was pared by 3 bases and J by 0 bases, with 12 bases between. Germline values: CDR1 GTSNPN, CDR2 SVGIG (reference sequence). The CDR3 DNA follows: TGTGCCTGGAGCTTGGCGGGATACTCTGGAAACACCATATATTTT. It is translated as CAWSLAGYSGNTIYF.

This clone turned up a few times. The chain links TRBV10-3 to TRBJ1-2, with a weak D call TRBD1 (6 bases). Deletions cut 10 bases from V and 6 bases from J, with 21 bases between. Germline-derived CDR1 and CDR2 are ENHRY and SYGVKD. The CDR3 contains 14 residues. The CDR3 protein is CATRTGGGLDGYTF. In DNA, the CDR3 is TGTGCCACCCGAACTGGGGGGGGCCTGGATGGCTACACCTTC.

The CDR3 spells CASSPVVLAGVTGELFF. DNA for the CDR3: TGCGCCAGCAGCCCGGTGGTACTAGCGGGAGTTACCGGGGAGCTGTTTTTT. The chain uses TRBV5-1 and TRBJ2-2; the match to TRBD2 covers 11 bases. Trimming at V came to 4 bases and at J to 5 bases, leaving 10 bases not matched to a gene. The germline V gene encodes CDR1 SGHRS and CDR2 YFSETQ. CDR3 size: 17 residues.

This clone was found a few times. This sequence joins TRBV5-1 and TRBJ1-2; 9 nucleotides line up with TRBD1. CDR3 length: 16 amino acids. Germline loops: CDR1 SGHRS, CDR2 YFSETQ. V shed 2 bases, J shed 8 bases, and the junction held 13 bases outside the gene matches. The CDR3 is CASSFRTGGESGGYTF. CDR3 nucleotides: TGCGCCAGCAGCTTTAGAACAGGGGGCGAATCCGGCGGCTACACCTTC.

This clone was seen a few times. The chain carries TRBV7-6 and TRBJ2-2; 10 positions agree with TRBD2. Trimming cost V 1 base and J 1 base; bases outside gene matches: 6. The CDR3 totals 18 residues. Germline V gene lookup returns CDR1 SGHVS and CDR2 FNYEAQ. The CDR3 DNA is TGTGCCAGCAGCTTAGTCGGCCTAGCGGGGGTGAACACCGGGGAGCTGTTTTTT. The encoded protein is CASSLVGLAGVNTGELFF.

This chain uses TRBV27 with TRBJ1-2; D gene ambiguous. Germline assignment: CDR1 MNHEY and CDR2 SMNVEV (reference sequence). This CDR3 is 13 amino acids long. V lost 5 bases and J lost 2, with 9 bases in between. CDR3 in DNA: TGTGCCAGCAGTCGCGACGGCAACTATGGCTACACCTTC. Its translation is CASSRDGNYGYTF.

This clone has just a few counts. The rearrangement uses TRBV5-4 and TRBJ2-4; TRBD1 matches 7 bases. The junction had 12 bases not matched to a gene; V was cut back by 3 bases and J by 6 bases. Germline CDR1 SGHNT, CDR2 YYREEE (reference sequence). The CDR3 has 16 amino acids. The CDR3: CASSSGKYRGANIQYF. In DNA form, the CDR3 reads TGTGCCAGCAGCTCTGGAAAATACAGGGGAGCAAACATTCAGTACTTC.

The rearrangement uses TRBV15 and TRBJ1-2; D call uncertain. CDR1 and CDR2 (germline): LNHNV, YYDKDF (reference sequence). The V and J ends lost 0 bases and 8 bases respectively, with 16 bases between them. This CDR3 is built from 15 residues. CDR3 nucleotides: TGTGCCACCAGCAGAGATAAAGGCAGGAGTGAAGGCTACACCTTC. This encodes CATSRDKGRSEGYTF.

The chain has TRBV25-1 and TRBJ2-3; 13 positions agree with TRBD2. In germline, CDR1 is MGHDK, CDR2 SYGVNS. CDR3 length equals 17 residues. The ends lost 8 bases at V and 4 bases at J; junction bases unmatched: 12. This CDR3 is CASDGLAGVSVADTQYF. The CDR3, as DNA: TGTGCCAGCGACGGACTAGCGGGAGTTTCGGTGGCAGATACGCAGTATTTT.

This clone was seen a few times. The V gene is TRBV6-5, the J gene TRBJ1-5; D is perhaps TRBD1 (5 bases). Germline CDR1 reads MNHEY; CDR2 reads SVGAGI. Between the trimmed V and J ends, which lost 0 bases and 6 bases, there was a span of 12 bases. This CDR3 is built from 15 residues. The CDR3 DNA follows: TGTGCCAGCAGTTACTCGATGGGGCAGGGTCAGCCCCAGCATTTT. Protein: CASSYSMGQGQPQHF.

This rearrangement joins TRBV7-2 to TRBJ2-3; 7 bases are a match to TRBD2. V lost 1 base, J lost 1 base, and 8 bases stayed unmatched. CDR1 is SGHTA and CDR2 is FQGNSA in the germline V gene. CDR3 length: 17 residues. The CDR3 spells CASSLGSGCRGTDTQYF. In DNA, the CDR3 is TGTGCCAGCAGCTTAGGTAGCGGGTGTAGGGGCACAGATACGCAGTATTTT.

The chain recombines TRBV19 with TRBJ1-4, with TRBD1 identical over 10 bases. The length of the CDR3 is 13 residues. Germline trimming cut 9 bases from V and 5 bases from J; bases unmatched to any gene: 3. Per germline, CDR1 LNHDA and CDR2 SQIVND (reference sequence). The CDR3 DNA follows: TGTGCCAGCGCGGACAGGGGGAATGAAAAACTGTTTTTT. Its translation is CASADRGNEKLFF.

This rearrangement joins TRBV5-1 to TRBJ2-6, with D maybe TRBD2 (8 bases). V dropped 4 bases and J dropped 0 bases, with 17 bases sitting between them. The CDR3 runs to 18 residues. Germline CDR1 SGHRS, CDR2 YFSETQ. For the CDR3, the DNA is TGCGCCAGCAGCGATCCGGGAGGGGGCGGCTCTGGGGCCAACGTCCTGACTTTC. It codes for CASSDPGGGGSGANVLTF.

This clone was observed a handful of times. The chain combines TRBV5-4 with TRBJ2-7; 7 bases are shared with TRBD1. Germline loops: CDR1 SGHNT, CDR2 YYREEE (reference sequence). The CDR3 spans 14 residues. V was clipped by 0 bases and J by 4 bases; unmatched bases: 4. The CDR3 sequence is CASSLAGTEYEQYF. CDR3 bases: TGTGCCAGCAGCTTGGCCGGGACAGAGTACGAGCAGTACTTC.

The V call is TRBV6-6, the J call TRBJ2-3, with 8 bases identical to TRBD1. Per the germline V gene, CDR1 is MNHNY and CDR2 is SVGAGI (reference sequence). V shed 7 bases and J 1 base; nucleotides not matched to a gene: 7. The CDR3 sequence is 15 residues long. This CDR3 reads CASKLSTGGTDTQYF. CDR3 nucleotide sequence: TGTGCCAGCAAGCTGTCGACAGGGGGCACAGATACGCAGTATTTT.

This clone turned up a few times. The V gene is TRBV14, the J gene TRBJ2-3; 7 bases line up with TRBD1. The CDR3 sequence is 16 residues long. Per germline, CDR1 SGHDN and CDR2 FVKESK. The J segment lost 5 bases and the V segment lost 5 bases, leaving 13 bases of the junction unmatched. For the CDR3, the DNA is TGTGCCAGCAGCAGTTGGCTGAGGGGGCCCCTAGATACGCAGTATTTT. Its translation is CASSSWLRGPLDTQYF.

In its sample, this clone was seen a few times. This rearrangement joins TRBV29-1 to TRBJ2-7, with TRBD2 matching over 10 bases. Trimming took 1 base from V and 3 from J; bases not matched to a gene: 6. The CDR3 has 15 residues. Germline V lookup: CDR1 SQVTM, CDR2 ANQGSEA. CDR3 amino acids: CSVEGGSGRFYEQYF. For the CDR3, the DNA is TGCAGCGTTGAAGGGGGTAGCGGGAGGTTCTACGAGCAGTACTTC.

In this sample, this clone turned up a few times. The chain combines TRBV5-1 with TRBJ2-1; D uncertain. The CDR3 loop spans 16 amino acids. Per the germline V gene, CDR1 is SGHRS and CDR2 is YFSETQ. V was trimmed by 0 bases and J by 3 bases, leaving 13 bases between them. CDR3 in DNA: TGCGCCAGCAGCTTGGCAGGCTGGAGCTTCTACAATGAGCAGTTCTTC. Residues: CASSLAGWSFYNEQFF.

The gene calls are TRBV12-2 and TRBJ1-1; the D call TRBD1 from the table was never checked on the DNA. TRBV12-2 is noted as a pseudogene. CDR3 length equals 13 residues. The CDR3 coding sequence is TGTGCAAGTCGAGTCGGACAAAACACTGAAGCTTTCTTT. Encoded protein: CASRVGQNTEAFF.

V gene TRBV18 combines with J gene TRBJ1-1; D remains ambiguous. With 2 bases removed from V and 7 bases from J, the gap between germline ends came to 17 bases. CDR1 and CDR2 from the germline V gene are KGHSH and LQKENI. The CDR3 extends over 15 amino acids. The CDR3 protein is CASSPSSAPVVEAFF. The CDR3 DNA reads TGTGCCAGCTCACCATCATCGGCCCCCGTAGTTGAAGCTTTCTTT.